This TCR beta chain was captured by sequencing in a study of T cell responses to AZD1222 COVID-19 vaccine. Germline CDR1 and CDR2: MNHNY and SVGAGI (reference sequence). The length of the CDR3 is 14 residues. Trimming removed 3 bases at V and 1 base at J, with 9 bases between. Measured with immunoSEQ multiplex PCR; TCRdb has only the in-frame clones, and not every one. The sample includes about 97,000 clones, around nine tenths of them seen just once. The sample here was peripheral blood, taken on day 0 of AZD1222 vaccination. This chain joins TRBV6-6 and TRBJ1-1; possible D gene TRBD1, 5 bases. The receptor's source is an adult in good health. CDR3 DNA: TGTGCCAGCAGTTATGGGGCGGCGAACACTGAAGCTTTCTTT. It translates to CASSYGAANTEAFF.